This TCR beta chain was identified in a study of T cell repertoires in cytomegalovirus infection. V trimming: 0 bases; J trimming: 0 bases; junction bases outside the gene matches: 4. The CDR3 has 16 residues. Per germline, CDR1 SGHAT and CDR2 FQNNGV. TCRdb re-derived calls from the reads in MiXCR, one entry per CDR3 protein. The sample holds about 570,000 distinct CDR3 sequences; roughly 42% are singletons and the top ten take around 50%. This clonotype has just a few counts. Its matching antigen is unknown. The rearrangement uses TRBV11-2 and TRBJ2-7; 8 nucleotides align to TRBD2. The clonotype originates from a human donor in good health (CMV status not recorded). Some clones in this sample may be carry-over from other donors' samples. The input for sequencing was cultured PBMCs, taken from culture after CMV antigen stimulation. The CDR3 spells CASSLEVAGSSYEQYF. The DNA of the CDR3 is TGTGCCAGCAGCTTAGAAGTAGCGGGGAGCTCCTACGAGCAGTACTTC. The full variable domain, rest sourced from reference TRBV11-2 and TRBJ2-7, is EAGVAQSPRYKIIEKRQSVAFWCNPISGHATLYWYQQILGQGPKLLIQFQNNGVVDDSQLPKDRFSAERLKGVDSTLKIQPAKLEDSAVYLCASSLEVAGSSYEQYFGPGTRLTVT.